This T cell receptor beta chain was sequenced in a study of T cells in Graves' hyperthyroidism and ophthalmopathy. Findings and limits, study-wide: Blood also held most thyroid clonotypes expanded beyond 0.001. The authors' 13 V-J model separated ophthalmopathy from stable hyperthyroidism.

Diagnostic assessment was based on clinical symptoms, serum thyroxine and TRAb, thyroid ultrasound and orbital computed tomography. CDR3 size: 13 residues. The germline V gene has CDR1 LNHNV and CDR2 YYDKDF (reference sequence). With 0 bases removed from V and 8 bases from J, the gap between germline ends came to 7 bases. Amplification yielded TCR beta CDR3 regions, with RNA transcripts as the source. During a first-round RT-PCR of the TCR CDR3, the HTBI primer set was used. TCRdb analysed the multiplex PCR reads with MiXCR anew, one entry per CDR3 protein. The sample has around 660,000 distinct CDR3 sequences, over 40% seen once. As to this clonotype: The antigen remains undetermined.

This clonotype originated in an adult man with Graves' disease, either hyperthyroidism or ophthalmopathy (not recorded which). The rearrangement joins TRBV15 to TRBJ1-4; D gene unclear. Sequenced sample: peripheral blood or thyroid tissue (not recorded which). The CDR3 sequence: CATSRDHGEKLFF. The CDR3 nucleotides read TGTGCCACCAGCAGAGATCATGGGGAAAAACTGTTTTTT.